This T cell receptor (beta chain) was sequenced in a study of cytomegalovirus exposure and HLA in healthy donors. Researchers ran the PCR with 60 Vbeta and 13 Jbeta primers. Clones were read by immunoSEQ multiplex PCR, and TCRdb kept only the in-frame ones, dropping some. This sample has approximately 97,000 clones, with roughly 83% found just once. The junction had 6 bases not matched to a gene; V was cut back by 0 bases and J by 1 base. This CDR3 is built from 17 residues. Germline V gene sequence: CDR1 LGHNA, CDR2 YSLEER. Study results and caveats: Being productive about 87% or about 30% of the time was typical of most TCR beta V segments in an earlier analysis.

Remarks on this clone: Its specificity is unknown.

As for the donors, each was a healthy bone marrow donor. The sample comprised PBMCs. This clonotype was obtained from a man aged 35-49 years in good health and CMV-seronegative. The rearrangement links TRBV4-3 to TRBJ2-1, with 7 bases aligning to TRBD2. CDR3 sequence reads: CASSQDPTGGSYNEQFF. The CDR3, as DNA: TGCGCCAGCAGCCAAGACCCGACCGGGGGGTCCTACAATGAGCAGTTCTTC.